Presented here are 4 T cell receptor beta chains from one specimen sequenced in a study of T cell changes during pregnancy in multiple sclerosis. The data were produced by immunoSEQ multiplex PCR, yet TCRdb's version contains in-frame clones alone and is incomplete. The repertoire consists of roughly 110,000 clones, with 80% to 95% occurring once and the leading ten covering approximately 1.4%. Sample: peripheral blood, taken in the third trimester of pregnancy. The receptors were gathered from a female donor with multiple sclerosis, enrolled in a pregnancy study.

The chain carries TRBV27 and TRBJ2-1; 9 bases are shared with TRBD2. The germline V gene has CDR1 MNHEY and CDR2 SMNVEV (reference sequence). V trimming: 5 bases; J trimming: 8 bases; junction bases outside the gene matches: 13. This CDR3 is 16 amino acids long. The CDR3 DNA reads as TGTGCCAGCAGTGTAGGTAGCGGGAGTGTGGGCTATGAGCAGTTCTTC. Its translation: CASSVGSGSVGYEQFF.

This chain joins TRBV9 and TRBJ2-2, with 8 bases aligning to TRBD2. This CDR3 is 17 amino acids long. From germline, CDR1 is SGDLS and CDR2 YYNGEE. With 3 bases clipped from V and 5 bases from J, the junction kept 12 bases outside the gene matches. The CDR3 DNA is TGTGCCAGCAGCGGAGGGTACCAGCGGGGGATAACCGGGGAGCTGTTTTTT. Translated: CASSGGYQRGITGELFF.

This clone was seen only once. V gene TRBV5-1 combines with J gene TRBJ2-2, with 8 bases identical to TRBD2. CDR1 is SGHRS and CDR2 is YFSETQ in the germline V gene. The CDR3 contains 16 residues. CDR3 sequence: CGSTRLAGGNTGELFF. CDR3 DNA: TGCGGCTCAACACGCTTGGCGGGGGGGAACACCGGGGAGCTGTTTTTT. The full variable domain, in which reference TRBV5-1 and TRBJ2-2 provide the parts outside the CDR3, is KAGVTQTPRYLIKTRGQQVTLSCSPISGHRSVSWYQQTPGQGLQFLFEYFSETQRNKGNFPGRFSGRQFSNSRSEMNVSTLELGDSALYLCGSTRLAGGNTGELFFGEGSRLTVL.

V and J are TRBV7-2 and TRBJ2-2; 7 bases line up with TRBD2. Trimming cost V 1 base and J 6 bases; bases outside gene matches: 8. Germline CDR1 is SGHTA and CDR2 is FQGNSA. This CDR3 comprises 16 residues. For the CDR3, the DNA is TGTGCCAGCAGCTTAGGAGGCGGGAGAAGGGCCGGGGAGCTGTTTTTT. Its translation is CASSLGGGRRAGELFF.